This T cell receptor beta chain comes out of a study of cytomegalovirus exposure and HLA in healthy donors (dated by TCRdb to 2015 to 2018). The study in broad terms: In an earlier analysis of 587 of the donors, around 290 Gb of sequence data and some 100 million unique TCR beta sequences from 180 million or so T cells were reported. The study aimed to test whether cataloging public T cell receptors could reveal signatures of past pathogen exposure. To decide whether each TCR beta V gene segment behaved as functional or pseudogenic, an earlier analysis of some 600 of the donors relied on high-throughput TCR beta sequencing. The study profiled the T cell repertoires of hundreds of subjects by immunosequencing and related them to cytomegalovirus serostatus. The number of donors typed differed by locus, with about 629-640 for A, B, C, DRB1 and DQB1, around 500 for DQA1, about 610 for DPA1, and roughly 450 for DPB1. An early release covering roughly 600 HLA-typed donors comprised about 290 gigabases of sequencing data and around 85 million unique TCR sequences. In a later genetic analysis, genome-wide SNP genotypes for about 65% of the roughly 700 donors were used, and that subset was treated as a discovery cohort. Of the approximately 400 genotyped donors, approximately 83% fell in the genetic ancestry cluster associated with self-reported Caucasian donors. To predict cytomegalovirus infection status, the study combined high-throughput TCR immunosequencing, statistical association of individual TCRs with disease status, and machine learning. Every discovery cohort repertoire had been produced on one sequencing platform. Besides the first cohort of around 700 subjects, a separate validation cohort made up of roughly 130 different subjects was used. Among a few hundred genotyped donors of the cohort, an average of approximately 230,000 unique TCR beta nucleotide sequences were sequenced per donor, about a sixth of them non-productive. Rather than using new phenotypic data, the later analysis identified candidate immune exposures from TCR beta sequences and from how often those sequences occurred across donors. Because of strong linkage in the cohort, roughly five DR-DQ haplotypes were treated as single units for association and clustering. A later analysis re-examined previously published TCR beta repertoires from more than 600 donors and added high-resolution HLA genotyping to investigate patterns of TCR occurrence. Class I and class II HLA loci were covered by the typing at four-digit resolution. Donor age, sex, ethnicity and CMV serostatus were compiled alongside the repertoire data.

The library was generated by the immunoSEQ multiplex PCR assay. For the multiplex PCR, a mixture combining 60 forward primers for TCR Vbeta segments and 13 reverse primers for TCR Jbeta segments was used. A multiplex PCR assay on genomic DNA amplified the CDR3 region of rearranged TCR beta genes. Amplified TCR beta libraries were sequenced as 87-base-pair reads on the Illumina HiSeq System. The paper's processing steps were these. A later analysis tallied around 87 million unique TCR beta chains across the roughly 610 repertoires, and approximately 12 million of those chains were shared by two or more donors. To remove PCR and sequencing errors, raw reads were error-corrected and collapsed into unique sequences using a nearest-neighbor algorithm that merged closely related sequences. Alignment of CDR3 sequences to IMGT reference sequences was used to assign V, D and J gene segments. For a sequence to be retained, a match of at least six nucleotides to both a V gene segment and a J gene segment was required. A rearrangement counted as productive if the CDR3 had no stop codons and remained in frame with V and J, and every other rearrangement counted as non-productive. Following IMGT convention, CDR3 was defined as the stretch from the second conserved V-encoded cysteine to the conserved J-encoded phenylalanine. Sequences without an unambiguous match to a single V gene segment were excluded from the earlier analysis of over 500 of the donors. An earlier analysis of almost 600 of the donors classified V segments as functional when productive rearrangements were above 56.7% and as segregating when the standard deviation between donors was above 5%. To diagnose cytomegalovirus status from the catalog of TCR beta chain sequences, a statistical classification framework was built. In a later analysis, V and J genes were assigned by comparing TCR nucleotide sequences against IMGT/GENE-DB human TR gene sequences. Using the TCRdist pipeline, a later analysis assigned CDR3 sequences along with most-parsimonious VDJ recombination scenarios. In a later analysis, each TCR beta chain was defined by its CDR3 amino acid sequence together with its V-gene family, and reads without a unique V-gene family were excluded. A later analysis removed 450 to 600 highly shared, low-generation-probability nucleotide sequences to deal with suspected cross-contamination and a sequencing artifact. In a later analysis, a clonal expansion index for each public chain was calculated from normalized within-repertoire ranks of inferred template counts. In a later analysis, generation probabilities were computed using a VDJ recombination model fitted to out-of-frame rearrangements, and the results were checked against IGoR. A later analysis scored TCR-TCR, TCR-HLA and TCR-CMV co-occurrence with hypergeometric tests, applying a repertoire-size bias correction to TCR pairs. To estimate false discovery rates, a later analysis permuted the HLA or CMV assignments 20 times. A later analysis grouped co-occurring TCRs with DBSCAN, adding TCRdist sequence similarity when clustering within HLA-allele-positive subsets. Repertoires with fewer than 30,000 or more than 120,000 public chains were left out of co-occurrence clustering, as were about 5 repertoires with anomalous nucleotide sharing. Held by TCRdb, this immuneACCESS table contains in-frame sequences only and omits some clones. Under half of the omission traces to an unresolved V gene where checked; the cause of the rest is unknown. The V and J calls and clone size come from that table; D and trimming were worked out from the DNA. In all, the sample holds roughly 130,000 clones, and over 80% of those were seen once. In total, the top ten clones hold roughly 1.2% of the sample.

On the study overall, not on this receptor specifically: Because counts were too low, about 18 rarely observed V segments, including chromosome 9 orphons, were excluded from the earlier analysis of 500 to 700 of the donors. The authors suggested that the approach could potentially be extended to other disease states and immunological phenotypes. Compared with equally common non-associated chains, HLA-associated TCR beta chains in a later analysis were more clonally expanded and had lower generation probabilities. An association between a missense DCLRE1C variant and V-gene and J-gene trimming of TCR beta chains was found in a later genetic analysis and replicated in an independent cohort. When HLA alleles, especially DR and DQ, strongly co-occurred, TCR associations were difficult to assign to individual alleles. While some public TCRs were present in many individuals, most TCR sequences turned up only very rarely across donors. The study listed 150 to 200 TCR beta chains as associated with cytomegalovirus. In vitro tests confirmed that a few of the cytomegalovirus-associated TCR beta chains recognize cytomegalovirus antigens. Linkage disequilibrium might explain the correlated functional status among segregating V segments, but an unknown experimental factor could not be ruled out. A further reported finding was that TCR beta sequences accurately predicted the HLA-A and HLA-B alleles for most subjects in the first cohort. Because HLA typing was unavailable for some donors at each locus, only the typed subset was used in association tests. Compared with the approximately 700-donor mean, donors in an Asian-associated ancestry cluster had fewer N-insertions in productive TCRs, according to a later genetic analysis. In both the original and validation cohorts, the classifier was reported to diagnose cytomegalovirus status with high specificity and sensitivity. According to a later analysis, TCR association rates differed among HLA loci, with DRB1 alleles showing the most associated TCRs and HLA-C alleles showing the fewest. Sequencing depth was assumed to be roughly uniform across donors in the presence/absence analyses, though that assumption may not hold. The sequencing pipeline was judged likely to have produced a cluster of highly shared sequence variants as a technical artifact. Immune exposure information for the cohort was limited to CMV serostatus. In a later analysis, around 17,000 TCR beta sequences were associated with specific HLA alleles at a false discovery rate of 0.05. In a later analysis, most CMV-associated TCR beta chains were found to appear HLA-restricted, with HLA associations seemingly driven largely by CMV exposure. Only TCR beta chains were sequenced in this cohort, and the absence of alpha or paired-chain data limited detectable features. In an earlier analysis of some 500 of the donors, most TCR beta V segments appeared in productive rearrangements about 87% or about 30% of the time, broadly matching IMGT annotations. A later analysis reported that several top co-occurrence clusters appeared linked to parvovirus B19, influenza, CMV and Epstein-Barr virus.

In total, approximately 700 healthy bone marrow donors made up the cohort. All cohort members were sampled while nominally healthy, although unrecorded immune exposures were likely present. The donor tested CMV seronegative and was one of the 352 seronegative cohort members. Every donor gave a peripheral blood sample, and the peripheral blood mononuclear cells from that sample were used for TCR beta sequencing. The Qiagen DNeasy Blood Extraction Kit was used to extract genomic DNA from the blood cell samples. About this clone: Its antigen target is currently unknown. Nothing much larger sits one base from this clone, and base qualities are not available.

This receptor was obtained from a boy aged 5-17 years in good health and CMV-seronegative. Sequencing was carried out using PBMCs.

The CDR3 is CASSPGFTEAFF. The bases are TGTGCCAGCTCTCCAGGGTTCACTGAAGCTTTCTTT. Recombination connected TRBV19 to TRBJ1-1; matching of 5 bases hints at TRBD1 as the D gene. Trimming at the junction amounts to 9 bases on V and 4 bases on J, and the germline ends lie 12 bases apart. From a lookup of the germline V gene (reference sequence), CDR1 and CDR2 are LNHDA and SQIVND. The CDR3 sequence holds 12 residues, the cysteine and phenylalanine included. The sequence is cut down to CDR3 DNA, 36 bases in frame from base 1.